These 30 T cell receptor beta chains were all obtained from the same sample, sequenced in a study of shared clonotypes between healthy human individuals. It was CD45RO-negative cells, positively selected for CCR7, that made up naive CD8 cells, with terminally differentiated effector memory CD45RA+ cells excluded. Method: immunoSEQ multiplex PCR; TCRdb's copy keeps in-frame clones and lacks some. The table shows about 610,000 clones, with 95% to 97% occurring only once. Sequenced: naive CD8+ T cells sorted from blood. These receptors were taken from a woman between 25 and 40 years old in good health.

The gene calls are TRBV11-2 and TRBJ2-2; 8 nucleotides align to TRBD1. CDR1 and CDR2 (germline): SGHAT, FQNNGV. The CDR3 loop spans 15 amino acids. V lost 3 bases to trimming and J lost 7 bases; unmatched junction nucleotides: 7. The CDR3 nucleotides read TGTGCCAGCAGCTTTAGGACAGGGCATGGCGGGGAGCTGTTTTTT. Protein product: CASSFRTGHGGELFF.

The rearrangement links TRBV30 to TRBJ2-2; D might be TRBD2 (5 bases). Germline CDR1 and CDR2: GTSNPN and SVGIG (reference sequence). The V and J ends lost 0 bases and 1 base respectively, with 6 bases between them. CDR3 length equals 14 residues. The DNA of the CDR3 is TGTGCCTGGAGTGTACGGGGGAACACCGGGGAGCTGTTTTTT. Translated, it gives CAWSVRGNTGELFF.

The chain combines TRBV7-9 with TRBJ2-3, with D possibly being TRBD1 or TRBD2 (5 bases each). V lost 4 bases and J lost 0, with 20 bases in between. CDR3 length equals 18 residues. Germline V lookup: CDR1 SEHNR, CDR2 FQNEAQ (reference sequence). The DNA of the CDR3 is TGTGCCAGCAGCTCATATGGGACGGTCTTATCTAGCACAGATACGCAGTATTTT. Protein sequence: CASSSYGTVLSSTDTQYF.

This chain joins TRBV7-8 and TRBJ2-2, with D perhaps matching TRBD2 (5 bases). The CDR3 totals 13 residues. The germline CDR1 and CDR2 sequences are SGHVS and FQNEAQ. Trimming removed 7 bases at V and 9 bases at J, with 15 bases between. For the CDR3, the DNA is TGTGCCAGCACCGAGATACGGGGTAGGGAGCTGTTTTTT. Amino acid sequence: CASTEIRGRELFF.

The chain carries TRBV6-6 and TRBJ1-4; D might be TRBD1 (5 bases). Trimming took off 5 bases at V and 3 bases at J, with 10 bases between the two ends. This CDR3 has 14 amino acids. From germline, CDR1 is MNHNY and CDR2 SVGAGI (reference sequence). The CDR3 here is CASSPRQSNEKLFF. The CDR3 DNA follows: TGTGCCAGCAGTCCCCGACAGTCTAATGAAAAACTGTTTTTT.

The chain is built from TRBV28 and TRBJ1-2; D might be TRBD1 (6 bases). Germline lookup yields CDR1 MDHEN and CDR2 SYDVKM. This CDR3 is 15 amino acids long. V was trimmed by 1 base and J by 4 bases, leaving 13 bases between them. The CDR3 DNA reads as TGTGCCAGCAGTTTATATGCCACAGGGATCTATGGCTACACCTTC. Protein: CASSLYATGIYGYTF.

The CDR3 DNA sequence: TGTGCCAGCAGAGGGGACTACTCCTACGAGCAGTACTTC. Its protein is CASRGDYSYEQYF. V gene TRBV27 combines with J gene TRBJ2-7; 7 positions match TRBD2. V shed 6 bases and J 0 bases; nucleotides not matched to a gene: 2. CDR1 MNHEY and CDR2 SMNVEV come from the germline V gene (reference sequence). This CDR3 has 13 residues.

The gene calls are TRBV13 and TRBJ2-6; the D gene is possibly TRBD2 (5 bases). Germline CDR1 is PRHDT and CDR2 is FYEKMQ (reference sequence). The CDR3 spans 16 residues. V dropped 4 bases and J dropped 0 bases, with 10 bases sitting between them. CDR3 coding DNA: TGTGCCAGCAGCTCCACCCGGGACTCTGGGGCCAACGTCCTGACTTTC. Encoded protein: CASSSTRDSGANVLTF.

This chain joins TRBV4-2 and TRBJ1-1, with 7 bases lining up with TRBD1. CDR1 LGHNA and CDR2 YNFKEQ come from the germline V gene. This CDR3 has 14 amino acids. The J segment lost 10 bases and the V segment lost 1 base, leaving 9 bases of the junction unmatched. CDR3 nucleotides: TGTGCCAGCAGCCAAGGGGCTCCACAGGGGACAGCTTTCTTT. It encodes CASSQGAPQGTAFF.

This chain connects TRBV9 to TRBJ2-7; a weak D match, TRBD2 (5 bases). CDR3 size: 13 residues. Germline CDR1 and CDR2: SGDLS and YYNGEE. The V end was cut by 4 bases, the J end by 0 bases, with 8 bases between. CDR3 protein: CASSPGVSYEQYF. DNA for the CDR3: TGTGCCAGCAGCCCCGGGGTCTCCTACGAGCAGTACTTC.

The table lists this clone with a few counts. The gene calls are TRBV27 and TRBJ1-5; no definite D call. The CDR3 covers 13 residues. Germline values: CDR1 MNHEY, CDR2 SMNVEV (reference sequence). The V end was cut by 5 bases, the J end by 4 bases, with 9 bases between. DNA for the CDR3: TGTGCCAGCAGTCCGACCCTTAATCAGCCCCAGCATTTT. Translation: CASSPTLNQPQHF.

About this clone itself: Other DNA sequences of this sample code for an identical CDR3. The chain recombines TRBV14 with TRBJ2-1, with 8 bases fitting TRBD2. This CDR3 is built from 13 residues. Germline V CDR1 and CDR2: SGHDN, FVKESK. The V gene end was trimmed by 4 bases and the J gene end by 6 bases; junction bases not matched to a gene: 2. Written as DNA, the CDR3 is TGTGCCAGCAGCCCCGGACTAGCCAATGAGCAGTTCTTC. As protein: CASSPGLANEQFF.

The chain recombines TRBV19 with TRBJ2-4; 8 nucleotides match TRBD1. The CDR3 contains 16 residues. In germline, CDR1 is LNHDA, CDR2 SQIVND (reference sequence). V lost 10 bases, J lost 6 bases, and 17 bases stayed unmatched. CDR3 residues: CATSGQGAARGNIQYF. The CDR3 region has the DNA TGTGCCACCAGTGGCCAGGGGGCTGCGAGGGGAAACATTCAGTACTTC.

This sequence joins TRBV27 and TRBJ1-1, with 9 bases that match TRBD1. The CDR3 is 15 amino acids. With V trimmed by 7 bases and J by 0 bases, 6 bases remained unmatched. Germline-derived CDR1 and CDR2 are MNHEY and SMNVEV (reference sequence). This chain's CDR3 is CASNSGDRVNTEAFF. In nucleotides, the CDR3 is TGTGCCAGCAACTCGGGGGACAGGGTGAACACTGAAGCTTTCTTT.

The V call is TRBV7-7, the J call TRBJ2-7; no reliable D call. CDR1 and CDR2 from the germline V gene are SSHAT and FNYEAQ (reference sequence). The V end lost 5 bases, the J end lost 2 bases, and 16 bases lay between the germline ends. This CDR3 has 15 amino acids. The CDR3 DNA sequence: TGTGCCAGCAGCCCAGGATTTCTAGGGACCTACGAGCAGTACTTC. This translates into CASSPGFLGTYEQYF.

The CDR3 DNA is TGTGCCAGCAGTGATGGTGGCGGGCCCTACGAGCAGTACTTC. This codes for CASSDGGGPYEQYF. The chain uses TRBV2 and TRBJ2-7; TRBD2 might be the D (5 bases). This CDR3 has 14 amino acids. Trimming shortened V by 3 bases and J by 2 bases, and 11 bases separated the two germline ends. Germline CDR1 is SNHLY and CDR2 is FYNNEI.

The chain joins TRBV7-9 to TRBJ2-2; D ambiguous. The CDR3 length is 14 residues. CDR1 and CDR2 from the germline V gene are SEHNR and FQNEAQ (reference sequence). Trimming cost V 3 bases and J 8 bases, with 13 bases left between them. The CDR3 is CASSFSITPGELFF. CDR3 coding DNA: TGTGCCAGCAGCTTTTCCATTACACCGGGGGAGCTGTTTTTT.

The genes are TRBV11-2 and TRBJ2-7; D is undetermined. Trimming took 4 bases from V and 5 from J, leaving 6 bases between them. The CDR3 loop spans 11 amino acids. Germline V lookup: CDR1 SGHAT, CDR2 FQNNGV. The CDR3 nucleotides are TGTGCCAGCAGCTCGGGTAACGAGCAGTACTTC. This translates into CASSSGNEQYF.

Comments on this clone: Other DNA sequences in the sample encode the same CDR3. The chain combines TRBV5-1 with TRBJ2-1; 12 bases are shared with TRBD2. V dropped 2 bases and J dropped 7; count of bases not matched to a gene: 4. This CDR3 region has 15 residues. The germline gives CDR1 SGHRS, CDR2 YFSETQ. CDR3 loop: CASSFGTSGSNEQFF. The CDR3 DNA follows: TGCGCCAGCAGCTTCGGGACTAGCGGGTCTAATGAGCAGTTCTTC.

The J gene is TRBJ2-7, the V gene TRBV28, with TRBD2 identical over 10 bases. This CDR3 region has 17 residues. Germline V lookup: CDR1 MDHEN, CDR2 SYDVKM. Trimming removed 4 bases from V and 1 base from J; junction bases left unmatched: 10. CDR3 sequence (DNA): TGTGCCAGCAGTTCGGGCTGGGAACTAGCGGGATCCTACGAGCAGTACTTC. This codes for CASSSGWELAGSYEQYF.

DNA for the CDR3: TGTGCCAGCAGCTTGGTCTTAGCGGTTCACTCCTACAATGAGCAGTTCTTC. Translating it yields CASSLVLAVHSYNEQFF. The chain carries TRBV5-6 and TRBJ2-1; D might be TRBD2 (6 bases). The CDR3 is 17 residues long. V lost 0 bases and J lost 0, with 13 bases in between. The V gene's germline CDR1 is SGHDT and CDR2 YYEEEE.

The V gene is TRBV5-1, the J gene TRBJ2-7; 9 positions match TRBD1. CDR3 length equals 14 residues. Looked up from germline, CDR1 is SGHRS and CDR2 is YFSETQ. Trimming cost V 3 bases and J 3 bases; bases outside gene matches: 4. CDR3 sequence reads: CASSSLTGGYEQYF. The DNA of the CDR3 is TGCGCCAGCAGCTCGCTGACAGGGGGCTACGAGCAGTACTTC.

The V gene is TRBV19, the J gene TRBJ2-7, with TRBD2 matching over 9 bases. CDR3 length: 14 residues. With 9 bases clipped from V and 0 bases from J, the junction kept 6 bases outside the gene matches. CDR1 and CDR2 (germline): LNHDA, SQIVND (reference sequence). This chain's CDR3 is CASRLAVSSYEQYF. The DNA of the CDR3 is TGTGCCAGCCGACTAGCGGTGAGCTCCTACGAGCAGTACTTC.

The chain links TRBV2 to TRBJ2-3; 14 bases fit TRBD2. In germline, CDR1 is SNHLY, CDR2 FYNNEI. After removal of 8 bases from V and 0 bases from J, the junction contained 7 bases not matched to a gene. The CDR3 extends over 17 amino acids. The CDR3 here is CASRGLAGDPSTDTQYF. The CDR3, as DNA: TGTGCCAGCCGGGGACTAGCGGGAGACCCTAGCACAGATACGCAGTATTTT. Full variable domain (outside the CDR3, taken from reference TRBV2 and TRBJ2-3): EPEVTQTPSHQVTQMGQEVILRCVPISNHLYFYWYRQILGQKVEFLVSFYNNEISEKSEIFDDQFSVERPDGSNFTLKIRSTKLEDSAMYFCASRGLAGDPSTDTQYFGPGTRLTVL.

The chain's CDR3 is CASSQEMGLAHNWYF. CDR3 in DNA: TGCGCCAGCAGCCAAGAGATGGGTTTGGCACATAATTGGTACTTC. V and J are TRBV4-1 and TRBJ2-7; D is unresolved. CDR3 length: 15 residues. CDR1 and CDR2 (germline): MGHRA, YSYEKL. Trimming removed 0 bases from V and 12 bases from J, with 21 bases in between.

The chain carries TRBV6-5 and TRBJ1-1, with D uncertain. V lost 6 bases, J lost 12 bases, and 14 bases lay in between. CDR1 is MNHEY, CDR2 SVGAGI, per germline. CDR3 length: 11 residues. The CDR3 nucleotides read TGTGCCAGCAGCCCGGGGAGGGAGACTTTCTTT. This sequence encodes CASSPGRETFF.

The rearrangement joins TRBV10-1 to TRBJ2-7; 9 bases map to TRBD1. CDR3 length: 15 residues. J gave up 0 bases and V 4 bases, and 4 bases lay outside the gene matches. Germline lookup yields CDR1 WNHNN and CDR2 SYGVQD (reference sequence). The CDR3: CASSVGTGYSYEQYF. The CDR3 region has the DNA TGCGCCAGCAGTGTTGGGACAGGGTACTCCTACGAGCAGTACTTC.

The rearrangement joins TRBV27 to TRBJ2-5; TRBD2 might be the D (5 bases). Trimming shortened V by 11 bases and J by 4 bases, and 20 bases separated the two germline ends. Germline CDR1 MNHEY, CDR2 SMNVEV (reference sequence). The CDR3 runs to 14 residues. Here the CDR3 DNA reads TGTGCCGCCCGAGGGTCGACTGCTGGAGAGACCCAGTACTTC. Its protein is CAARGSTAGETQYF.

This clone was counted a single time. This chain links TRBV2 with TRBJ2-1; a possible D gene is TRBD2 (6 bases). Deletions cut 6 bases from V and 8 bases from J, with 17 bases between. The CDR3 runs to 14 residues. CDR1 is SNHLY and CDR2 is FYNNEI in the germline V gene. CDR3 bases: TGTGCCAGCAGAGCAGGTAGCGGAGCGGATGAGCAGTTCTTC. It is translated as CASRAGSGADEQFF.

V usage is TRBV28 and J usage is TRBJ2-3; 7 bases agree with TRBD1. The CDR3 length is 14 residues. V lost 0 bases to trimming and J lost 6 bases; unmatched junction nucleotides: 3. The germline V gene encodes CDR1 MDHEN and CDR2 SYDVKM. CDR3 nucleotide sequence: TGTGCCAGCAGTTTATGGGGCAGGGGGGATACGCAGTATTTT. Protein: CASSLWGRGDTQYF. Full variable domain (missing parts from reference TRBV28 and TRBJ2-3): DVKVTQSSRYLVKRTGEKVFLECVQDMDHENMFWYRQDPGLGLRLIYFSYDVKMKEKGDIPEGYSVSREKKERFSLILESASTNQTSMYLCASSLWGRGDTQYFGPGTRLTVL.